The 18 T cell receptor beta chains below come from one sample, sequenced in a study of Graves' ophthalmopathy and Graves' hyperthyroidism. From RNA, the CDR3 regions of TCR beta chains were amplified and sequenced. Second-round multiplex PCR came after a first-round RT-PCR that employed HTBI primers. Using its own MiXCR run on the multiplex PCR reads, TCRdb lists one record per CDR3 protein. The table lists about 1.1 million distinct CDR3 sequences, 35% to 45% of them singletons, with around 10% in the top ten. The sample comprised peripheral blood or thyroid tissue (not recorded which). The origin of the receptors is an adult man with Graves' hyperthyroidism.

This clonotype has at least ten counts. V is TRBV19 and J is TRBJ2-5; 9 bases fit TRBD1. V dropped 2 bases and J dropped 5; count of bases not matched to a gene: 6. Germline CDR1 is LNHDA and CDR2 is SQIVND (reference sequence). This CDR3 has 15 residues. The CDR3 DNA follows: TGTGCCAGTAGTATACGGGACAGGGACGCGGAGACCCAGTACTTC. As protein: CASSIRDRDAETQYF.

The chain recombines TRBV19 with TRBJ2-7, with 8 bases identical to TRBD2. This CDR3 spans 14 amino acids. Looked up from germline, CDR1 is LNHDA and CDR2 is SQIVND (reference sequence). V was clipped by 6 bases and J by 2 bases; unmatched bases: 6. CDR3 nucleotide sequence: TGTGCCAGTAGCGGGGGGGGGACCGCCTACGAGCAGTACTTC. Amino acids: CASSGGGTAYEQYF.

This clonotype occurred many times. The genes are TRBV29-1 and TRBJ1-5, with D uncertain. Trimming shortened V by 4 bases and J by 4 bases, and 8 bases separated the two germline ends. The CDR3 extends over 12 amino acids. CDR1 is SQVTM, CDR2 ANQGSEA, per germline. The DNA for the CDR3 is TGCAGCGTTGGGTCGGAGAATCAGCCCCAGCATTTT. Translating it yields CSVGSENQPQHF.

Remarks on this clonotype: A much larger clone is a single base away; this may be a read error. This chain joins TRBV6-5 and TRBJ2-5, with D tentatively TRBD2 (6 bases). The germline V gene encodes CDR1 MNHEY and CDR2 SVGAGI. V was shortened by 4 bases and J by 9 bases, with 6 bases between the two germline ends. This CDR3 region has 10 residues. The DNA of the CDR3 is TGTGCCAGCAGTTCGGGGGCCCAGTACTTC. Translating gives CASSSGAQYF.

The V gene is TRBV25-1, the J gene TRBJ2-5, with a possible D match to TRBD1 (5 bases). V was shortened by 6 bases and J by 4 bases, with 18 bases between the two germline ends. Germline CDR1 and CDR2: MGHDK and SYGVNS. The CDR3 has 15 residues. The CDR3 coding sequence is TGTGCCAGCAGCGTTGAAGTTACAGGACCAGAGACCCAGTACTTC. It translates to CASSVEVTGPETQYF.

CDR3: CAISEGGGEQYF. The CDR3 region has the DNA TGTGCCATCAGTGAGGGGGGCGGAGAGCAGTACTTC. The chain recombines TRBV10-3 with TRBJ2-7, with a possible D match to TRBD1 (6 bases). The CDR3 is 12 residues long. The V gene's germline CDR1 is ENHRY and CDR2 SYGVKD. V shed 2 bases and J shed 7 bases, with 9 bases lying between them.

This clonotype was seen many times. The chain carries TRBV9 and TRBJ2-7; perhaps TRBD1 as D (5 bases). V was cut by 4 bases and J by 3 bases, with 14 bases left in between. The CDR3 is 14 amino acids. Germline V lookup: CDR1 SGDLS, CDR2 YYNGEE. CDR3 coding DNA: TGTGCCAGCAGCCCCAGGGCTAAAGACTACGAGCAGTACTTC. This sequence encodes CASSPRAKDYEQYF.

In this sample, this clonotype turned up many times. The chain links TRBV5-1 to TRBJ1-4, with D unclear. Germline V gene lookup returns CDR1 SGHRS and CDR2 YFSETQ. The CDR3 extends over 14 amino acids. The V end was cut by 4 bases, the J end by 6 bases, with 13 bases between. This CDR3 is CASSAGLDYEKLFF. The CDR3 DNA sequence: TGCGCCAGCAGCGCCGGCTTAGACTATGAAAAACTGTTTTTT.

Only a few counts were recorded for this clonotype. This chain joins TRBV4-3 and TRBJ1-3, with a tentative D call TRBD1 (6 bases). With 2 bases removed from V and 4 bases from J, the gap between germline ends came to 12 bases. The CDR3 sequence is 15 residues long. From germline, CDR1 is LGHNA and CDR2 YSLEER. The CDR3 protein is CASSQTGLGGNTIYF. CDR3 nucleotide sequence: TGCGCCAGCAGCCAAACAGGGCTGGGGGGAAACACCATATATTTT.

Concerning this clonotype itself: This may stem from a read error, because a much larger clone lies one nucleotide away. The chain joins TRBV10-3 to TRBJ1-1; D gene uncertain. The V and J ends lost 10 bases and 1 base respectively, with 13 bases between them. The CDR3 has 13 residues. Germline V gene data show CDR1 as ENHRY and CDR2 as SYGVKD. CDR3 coding DNA: TGTGCCAGCAACCTACCGGCGAACACTGAAGCTTTCTTT. This codes for CASNLPANTEAFF.

This clonotype was seen at least ten times. The chain is built from TRBV5-1 and TRBJ2-7, with D perhaps TRBD1 or TRBD2 (5 bases each). The germline V and J ends were trimmed by 4 bases and 6 bases, with 14 bases remaining between them. CDR3 length: 13 residues. In germline, CDR1 is SGHRS, CDR2 YFSETQ. CDR3 sequence (DNA): TGCGCCAGCAGCCTGAGAGGGGATACCGAGCAGTACTTC. Amino acids: CASSLRGDTEQYF.

This clonotype was picked up many times. The chain joins TRBV9 to TRBJ1-2; a possible D gene is TRBD1 (6 bases). V dropped 0 bases and J dropped 0 bases, with 9 bases sitting between them. The CDR3 is 15 residues long. Germline V gene lookup returns CDR1 SGDLS and CDR2 YYNGEE. In DNA form, the CDR3 reads TGTGCCAGCAGCGTAGGAGGACAGTCTAACTATGGCTACACCTTC. Encoded protein: CASSVGGQSNYGYTF.

This clonotype was counted ten times or more. The chain couples TRBV11-2 to TRBJ2-7, with no clear D. V was pared by 1 base and J by 0 bases, with 13 bases between. Germline values: CDR1 SGHAT, CDR2 FQNNGV. This CDR3 is 16 amino acids long. CDR3 loop: CASSLGGDFTSYEQYF. CDR3 coding DNA: TGTGCCAGCAGCTTAGGTGGTGACTTTACCTCCTACGAGCAGTACTTC.

This clonotype came up many times. The chain employs TRBV2 and TRBJ1-5; D ambiguous. Trimming cost V 3 bases and J 0 bases, with 6 bases left between them. Germline CDR1 SNHLY, CDR2 FYNNEI. This CDR3 is 14 amino acids long. CDR3 protein: CASSEGNSNQPQHF. DNA of the CDR3: TGTGCCAGCAGTGAGGGGAATAGCAATCAGCCCCAGCATTTT.

The sample holds many counts of this clonotype. The chain uses TRBV12-3 or TRBV12-4 and TRBJ1-4; the match to TRBD1 covers 7 bases. V lost 6 bases and J lost 4; bases outside the gene matches: 8. The CDR3 is 15 amino acids. Here the CDR3 reads CASRRQGGGNEKLFF. The CDR3 DNA reads as TGTGCCAGCAGACGACAGGGAGGGGGTAATGAAAAACTGTTTTTT.

The J gene is TRBJ2-5, the V gene TRBV5-1; TRBD1 agrees at 9 bases. V shed 4 bases and J 3 bases; nucleotides not matched to a gene: 7. CDR3 size: 15 residues. In germline, CDR1 is SGHRS, CDR2 YFSETQ. The CDR3 reads CASSPGTGTKETQYF. The CDR3 DNA is TGCGCCAGCAGCCCCGGGACAGGGACGAAAGAGACCCAGTACTTC.

Comment on this clonotype: The junction does not match germline at one end; this may be a read error. J is TRBJ1-2 and V is TRBV7-9; a possible D gene is TRBD1 (5 bases). The length of the CDR3 is 12 residues. Per the germline V gene, CDR1 is SEHNR and CDR2 is FQNEAQ (reference sequence). The CDR3 coding sequence is TGTGCCGGCAGTCTGGGCGGGGGTGGCTACACCTTC. Amino acid sequence: CAGSLGGGGYTF. Full variable domain (missing parts from reference TRBV7-9 and TRBJ1-2): DTGVSQNPRHKITKRGQNVTFRCDPISEHNRLYWYRQTLGQGPEFLTYFQNEAQLEKSRLLSDRFSAERPKGSFSTLEIQRTEQGDSAMYLCAGSLGGGGYTFGSGTRLTVV.

The gene calls are TRBV7-6 and TRBJ2-7; the match to TRBD2 covers 8 bases. The CDR3 has 15 residues. CDR1 is SGHVS and CDR2 is FNYEAQ in the germline V gene. The V and J ends lost 1 base and 2 bases, in that order; junction bases with no gene match: 4. CDR3 region: CASSLVAAGAYEQYF. The CDR3 region has the DNA TGTGCCAGCAGCTTAGTGGCAGCGGGAGCCTACGAGCAGTACTTC. Full variable domain (remainder filled in from reference TRBV7-6 and TRBJ2-7): GAGVSQSPRYKVTKRGQDVALRCDPISGHVSLYWYRQALGQGPEFLTYFNYEAQQDKSGLPNDRFSAERPEGSISTLTIQRTEQRDSAMYRCASSLVAAGAYEQYFGPGTRLTVT.